This TCR beta chain derives from a study of T cell repertoires in cytomegalovirus infection. Across the study: Indications came from public TCR beta signatures; they pointed to CMV infection and to a matching HLA type.

TCRdb reprocessed the reads via MiXCR and lists one record per CDR3 protein. Of approximately 990,000 distinct CDR3 sequences detected, 25% to 40% appear once; the ten largest clones hold 13%. For this clonotype: Its antigen is currently unknown.

J lost 10 bases, V lost 6 bases, and 11 bases had no gene match. Germline V lookup: CDR1 SGHRS, CDR2 YFSETQ. The CDR3 length is 14 residues. This clonotype originated in a human donor in good health (CMV status not recorded). Some clones in this sample may be carry-over from other donors' samples. Sequenced here: cultured CD8+ T cells from PBMCs, sampled from culture after CMV antigen stimulation. V usage is TRBV5-1 and J usage is TRBJ2-1, with TRBD2 matching 9 bases. The DNA for the CDR3 is TGCGCCAGCAAGGAGGGCGGGGGGGCCGGGGAGCAGTTCTTC. Translation gives CASKEGGGAGEQFF.